What follows are 11 T cell receptor beta chains derived from one specimen sequenced in a study of CD8+ T cells in alopecia areata. Documented treatment: oral pan-JAK inhibitor, 5-10 mg twice daily. RNA was isolated and reverse transcribed to cDNA, the sequencing template. Here immunoSEQ multiplex PCR was the method, and the copy in TCRdb shows in-frame clones only, minus some. The sample has 200,000 to 250,000 clones, 50% to 75% seen once; the top ten hold 3.5% to 5%. Sequencing was performed on CD4+ T cells sorted from blood, taken at week 4, from a patient treated with tofacitinib. The receptors derive from a human donor with alopecia areata.

The chain uses TRBV18 and TRBJ2-1; perhaps TRBD1 as D (5 bases). CDR3 size: 13 residues. Trimming cost V 0 bases and J 5 bases, with 5 bases left between them. Germline assignment: CDR1 KGHSH and CDR2 LQKENI. CDR3 sequence: CASSPPTDNEQFF. The CDR3 DNA reads as TGTGCCAGCTCACCACCGACAGACAATGAGCAGTTCTTC.

The rearrangement uses TRBV13 and TRBJ1-5, with D unresolved. CDR3 length: 14 amino acids. Per germline, CDR1 PRHDT and CDR2 FYEKMQ (reference sequence). V lost 10 bases to trimming and J lost 6 bases, with 19 bases between them. The CDR3 here is CANLTRTYGQPQHF. CDR3 coding DNA: TGTGCCAACTTGACCCGAACCTACGGTCAGCCCCAGCATTTT.

The chain has TRBV7-2 and TRBJ2-1; TRBD2 matches 10 bases. The V and J ends lost 0 bases and 8 bases, in that order; junction bases with no gene match: 4. The CDR3 consists of 15 residues. CDR1 and CDR2 (germline): SGHTA, FQGNSA. CDR3 nucleotide sequence: TGTGCCAGCAGCTTAGCAACTAGCGGGGCTTATGAGCAGTTCTTC. As protein: CASSLATSGAYEQFF.

The rearrangement joins TRBV29-1 to TRBJ2-5; perhaps D is TRBD1 or TRBD2 (5 bases each). The V gene's germline CDR1 is SQVTM and CDR2 ANQGSEA. The CDR3 totals 13 residues. V lost 7 bases, J lost 5 bases, and 17 bases lay in between. The CDR3 loop reads CSAGTLTSETQYF. For the CDR3, the DNA is TGCAGCGCCGGGACCCTGACCTCGGAGACCCAGTACTTC.

The J gene is TRBJ2-3, the V gene TRBV27; tentative D call: TRBD2 (5 bases). Between the trimmed V and J ends, which lost 2 bases and 3 bases, there was a span of 9 bases. Germline-derived CDR1 and CDR2 are MNHEY and SMNVEV (reference sequence). This CDR3 is 14 amino acids long. The CDR3 sequence: CASSLGGWTDTQYF. DNA for the CDR3: TGTGCCAGCAGTTTAGGCGGGTGGACAGATACGCAGTATTTT.

The chain carries TRBV18 and TRBJ1-1; maybe TRBD1 (5 bases). CDR3 length: 14 residues. Deletions cut 0 bases from V and 7 bases from J, with 12 bases between. From germline, CDR1 is KGHSH and CDR2 LQKENI. The CDR3 nucleotides read TGTGCCAGCTCACCACCGAATGGGGGTAGTGAAGCTTTCTTT. Amino acid sequence: CASSPPNGGSEAFF.

V is TRBV29-1 and J is TRBJ2-5; 9 nucleotides agree with TRBD2. The CDR3 length is 13 residues. Unmatched junction bases numbered 6, after V lost 5 bases and J lost 5 bases. Germline loops: CDR1 SQVTM, CDR2 ANQGSEA. This CDR3 is CSVQRGAGETQYF. In DNA form, the CDR3 reads TGCAGCGTTCAGCGGGGGGCCGGGGAGACCCAGTACTTC.

V usage is TRBV10-3 and J usage is TRBJ2-3, with 8 nucleotides matching TRBD2. CDR1 is ENHRY and CDR2 is SYGVKD in the germline V gene. V shed 8 bases, J shed 2 bases, and the junction held 9 bases outside the gene matches. This CDR3 is built from 15 residues. The CDR3 region is CAIRGERGITDTQYF. DNA for the CDR3: TGTGCCATCCGTGGGGAGCGGGGGATCACAGATACGCAGTATTTT.

V and J are TRBV6-5 and TRBJ2-7; a possible D gene is TRBD1 (5 bases). Trimming pared 3 bases from V and 3 bases from J, leaving 12 bases between. The germline V gene encodes CDR1 MNHEY and CDR2 SVGAGI. The CDR3 loop spans 14 amino acids. This CDR3 is CASSYGQGYYEQYF. The CDR3 DNA is TGTGCCAGCAGTTATGGGCAGGGCTACTACGAGCAGTACTTC.

This sequence joins TRBV10-3 and TRBJ2-3, with 9 bases aligning to TRBD2. This CDR3 has 16 amino acids. The junction had 6 bases not matched to a gene; V was cut back by 3 bases and J by 2 bases. Germline V gene data show CDR1 as ENHRY and CDR2 as SYGVKD. CDR3 sequence: CAISDLAGSTTDTQYF. CDR3 bases: TGTGCCATCAGTGACCTAGCGGGGTCTACCACAGATACGCAGTATTTT.

Only a few counts were recorded for this clone. The chain employs TRBV7-2 and TRBJ2-2, with 7 bases matching TRBD1. CDR1 SGHTA and CDR2 FQGNSA come from the germline V gene. The CDR3 has 15 amino acids. V lost 3 bases to trimming and J lost 3 bases; unmatched junction nucleotides: 4. The CDR3 sequence: CASSFSTGYTGELFF. CDR3 bases: TGTGCCAGCAGCTTTTCGACAGGGTACACCGGGGAGCTGTTTTTT.